This TCR beta chain was recorded in a study of T-cell reconstitution after alpha-beta-depleted transplantation in children. Regarding the study as a whole: Counts and diversity of T cells one year after transplant came mostly from newly produced T cells. Expanded graft clones, several hundred of them, were reportedly the source of alpha-beta T cells about two months after transplant.

Worth noting for this clonotype: Its antigen is unknown.

The CDR3 covers 17 residues. V shed 1 base and J shed 2 bases, with 15 bases lying between them. Germline values: CDR1 LNHNV, CDR2 YYDKDF (reference sequence). Unique molecular identifiers featured in how the TCRbeta library was prepared. MiXCR, run by TCRdb on the PCR reads, gives a single entry per CDR3 protein. The repertoire consists of 600,000 to 800,000 distinct CDR3 sequences, with around 13% occurring once and the leading ten covering 0.79%. Sequenced material: PBMCs, taken before TCRalphabeta/CD19-depleted stem cell transplant. The V call is TRBV15, the J call TRBJ2-1; D remains ambiguous. The receptor was derived from a girl aged 2-10 years with congenital amegakaryocytic thrombocytopenia, due to receive a stem cell transplant. Written as DNA, the CDR3 is TGTGCCACCAGCAGAGTTTTGTCCCGAACAGCCTACAATGAGCAGTTCTTC. This encodes CATSRVLSRTAYNEQFF.